This TCR beta chain emerged from a study of T-cell memory formation after mild COVID-19. TCRdb redid the calling of the 5' RACE reads with MiXCR, one entry per CDR3 protein. The sample has around 390,000 distinct CDR3 sequences; approximately 15% are singletons. Germline loops: CDR1 SQVTM, CDR2 ANQGSEA. V lost 2 bases and J lost 1, with 14 bases in between. The CDR3 extends over 15 amino acids. This sequence was found in a man between 18 and 35 years old who had mild COVID-19 (a few samples of this study predate the infection). Cell type and time point are not known. The specimen was PBMCs or a T cell subset sorted from them (not recorded which). The chain combines TRBV29-1 with TRBJ1-2, with D possibly TRBD1 on 6 matching bases. This CDR3 is CSVELGRGLNYGYTF. Written as DNA, the CDR3 is TGCAGCGTTGAATTGGGCAGGGGACTTAACTATGGCTACACCTTC.